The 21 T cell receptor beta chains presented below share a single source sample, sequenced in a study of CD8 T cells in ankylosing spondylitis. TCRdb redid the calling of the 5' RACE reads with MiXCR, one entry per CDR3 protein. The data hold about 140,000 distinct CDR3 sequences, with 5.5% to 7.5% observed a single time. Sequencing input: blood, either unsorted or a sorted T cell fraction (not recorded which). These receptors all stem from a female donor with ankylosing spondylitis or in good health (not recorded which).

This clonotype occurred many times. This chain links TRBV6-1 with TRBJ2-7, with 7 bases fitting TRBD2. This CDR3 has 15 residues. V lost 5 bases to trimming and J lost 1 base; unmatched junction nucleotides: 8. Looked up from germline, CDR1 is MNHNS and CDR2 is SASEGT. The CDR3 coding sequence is TGTGCCAGCAGTCCCCCGTCTAGCGGATCCTACGAGCAGTACTTC. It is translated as CASSPPSSGSYEQYF.

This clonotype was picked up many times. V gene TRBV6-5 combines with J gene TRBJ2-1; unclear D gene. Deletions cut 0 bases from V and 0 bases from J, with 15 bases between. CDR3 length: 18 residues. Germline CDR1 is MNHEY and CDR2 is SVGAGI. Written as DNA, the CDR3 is TGTGCCAGCAGTTACTCGCTCCCGGGCTCGAGCTCCTACAATGAGCAGTTCTTC. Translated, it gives CASSYSLPGSSSYNEQFF.

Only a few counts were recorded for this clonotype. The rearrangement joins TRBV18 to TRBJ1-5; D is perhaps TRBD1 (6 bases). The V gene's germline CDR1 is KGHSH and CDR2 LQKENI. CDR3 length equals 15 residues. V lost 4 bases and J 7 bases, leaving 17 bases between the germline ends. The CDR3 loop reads CASSRDNLAGQPQHF. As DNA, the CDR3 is TGTGCCAGCTCACGGGACAACCTGGCCGGCCAGCCCCAGCATTTT.

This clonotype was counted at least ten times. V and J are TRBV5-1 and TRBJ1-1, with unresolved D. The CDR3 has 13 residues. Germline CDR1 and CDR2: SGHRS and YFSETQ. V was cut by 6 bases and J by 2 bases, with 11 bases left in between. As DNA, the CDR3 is TGCGCCAGCAAATATGAGATAAACACTGAAGCTTTCTTT. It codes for CASKYEINTEAFF.

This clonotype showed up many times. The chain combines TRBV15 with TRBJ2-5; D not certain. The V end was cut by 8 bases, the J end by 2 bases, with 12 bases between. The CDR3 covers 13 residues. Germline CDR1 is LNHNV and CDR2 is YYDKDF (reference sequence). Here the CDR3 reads CATGPYTQETQYF. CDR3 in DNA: TGTGCCACCGGCCCTTATACTCAAGAGACCCAGTACTTC.

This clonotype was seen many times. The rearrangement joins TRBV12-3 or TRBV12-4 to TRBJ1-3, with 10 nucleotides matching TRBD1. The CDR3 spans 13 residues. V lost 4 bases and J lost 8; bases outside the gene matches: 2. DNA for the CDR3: TGTGCCAGCAGTTCTGGACAGGGGGACACCATATATTTT. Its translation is CASSSGQGDTIYF.

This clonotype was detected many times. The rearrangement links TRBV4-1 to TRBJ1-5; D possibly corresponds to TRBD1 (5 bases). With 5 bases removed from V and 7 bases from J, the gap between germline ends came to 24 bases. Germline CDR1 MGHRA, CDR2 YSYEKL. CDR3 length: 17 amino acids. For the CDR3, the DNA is TGCGCCAGCAGCTCTTACGGGACGGCCCTTGCTGGACAGCCCCAGCATTTT. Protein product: CASSSYGTALAGQPQHF.

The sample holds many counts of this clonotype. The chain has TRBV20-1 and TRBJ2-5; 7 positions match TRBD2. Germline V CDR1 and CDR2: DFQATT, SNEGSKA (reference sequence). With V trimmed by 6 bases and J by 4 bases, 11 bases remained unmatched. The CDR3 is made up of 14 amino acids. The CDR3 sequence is CSAKRGNAPETQYF. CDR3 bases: TGCAGTGCAAAGCGGGGAAATGCCCCAGAGACCCAGTACTTC.

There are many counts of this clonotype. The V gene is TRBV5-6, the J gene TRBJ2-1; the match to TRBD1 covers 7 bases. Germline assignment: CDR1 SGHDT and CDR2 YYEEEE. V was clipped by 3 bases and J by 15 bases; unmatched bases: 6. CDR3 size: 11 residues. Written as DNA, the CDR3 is TGTGCCAGCAGCTCTGGGGACAGAACGTTCTTC. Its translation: CASSSGDRTFF.

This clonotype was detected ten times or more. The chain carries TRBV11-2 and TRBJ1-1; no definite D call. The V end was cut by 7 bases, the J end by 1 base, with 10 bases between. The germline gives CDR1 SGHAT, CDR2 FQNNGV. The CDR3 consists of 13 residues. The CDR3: CASTWKPNTEAFF. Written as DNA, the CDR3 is TGTGCCAGCACCTGGAAGCCGAACACTGAAGCTTTCTTT.

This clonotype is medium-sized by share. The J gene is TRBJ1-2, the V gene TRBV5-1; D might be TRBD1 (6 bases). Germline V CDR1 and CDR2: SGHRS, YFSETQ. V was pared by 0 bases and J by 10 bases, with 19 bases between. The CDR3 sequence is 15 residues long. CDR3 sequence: CASSLVSQGRSDYTF. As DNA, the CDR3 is TGCGCCAGCAGCTTGGTCTCGCAGGGGCGCTCGGACTACACCTTC.

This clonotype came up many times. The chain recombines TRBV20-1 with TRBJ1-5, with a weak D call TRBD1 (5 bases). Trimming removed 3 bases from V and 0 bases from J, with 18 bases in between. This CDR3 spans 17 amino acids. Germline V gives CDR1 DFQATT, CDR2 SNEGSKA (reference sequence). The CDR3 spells CSASGTAGGNSNQPQHF. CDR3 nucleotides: TGCAGTGCTAGCGGGACGGCCGGTGGAAATAGCAATCAGCCCCAGCATTTT.

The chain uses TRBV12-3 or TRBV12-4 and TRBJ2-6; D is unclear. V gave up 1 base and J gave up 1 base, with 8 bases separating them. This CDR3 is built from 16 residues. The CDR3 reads CASSLGVGSGANVLTF. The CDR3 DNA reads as TGTGCCAGCAGTTTAGGGGTAGGGTCTGGGGCCAACGTCCTGACTTTC.

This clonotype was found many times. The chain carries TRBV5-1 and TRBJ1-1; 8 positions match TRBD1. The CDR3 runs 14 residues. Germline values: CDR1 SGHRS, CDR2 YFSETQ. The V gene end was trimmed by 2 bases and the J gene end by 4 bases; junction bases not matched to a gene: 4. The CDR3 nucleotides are TGCGCCAGCAGCTTACAGGGGGGGGGCACTGAAGCTTTCTTT. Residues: CASSLQGGGTEAFF.

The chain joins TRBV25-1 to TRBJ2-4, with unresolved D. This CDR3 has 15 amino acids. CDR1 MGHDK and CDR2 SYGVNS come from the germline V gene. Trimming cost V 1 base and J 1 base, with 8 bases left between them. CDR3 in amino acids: CASSELVGAKNIQYF. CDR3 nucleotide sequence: TGTGCCAGCAGTGAATTGGTAGGGGCCAAAAACATTCAGTACTTC.

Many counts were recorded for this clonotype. DNA of the CDR3: TGCGCCAGCAGCCAAGAGGACAGACCGAACACCGGGGAGCTGTTTTTT. Amino acids: CASSQEDRPNTGELFF. The V and J genes are TRBV4-1 and TRBJ2-2; TRBD1 might be the D (6 bases). Germline V CDR1 and CDR2: MGHRA, YSYEKL. The CDR3 extends over 16 amino acids. Trimming took 0 bases from V and 0 from J, leaving 8 bases between them.

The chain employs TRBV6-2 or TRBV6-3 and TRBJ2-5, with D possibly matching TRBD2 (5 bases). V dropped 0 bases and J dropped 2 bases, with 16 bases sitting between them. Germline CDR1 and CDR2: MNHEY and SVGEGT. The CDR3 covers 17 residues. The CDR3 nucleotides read TGTGCCAGCAGTTACTCGAAGGTTTCGGGGTGGCAAGAGACCCAGTACTTC. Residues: CASSYSKVSGWQETQYF.

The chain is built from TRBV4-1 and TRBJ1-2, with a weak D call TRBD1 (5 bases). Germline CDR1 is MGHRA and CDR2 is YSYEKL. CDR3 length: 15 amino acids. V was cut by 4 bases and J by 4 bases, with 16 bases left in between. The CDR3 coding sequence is TGCGCCAGCAGCCCCGTTGATCTAGGGACCTATGGCTACACCTTC. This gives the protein CASSPVDLGTYGYTF.

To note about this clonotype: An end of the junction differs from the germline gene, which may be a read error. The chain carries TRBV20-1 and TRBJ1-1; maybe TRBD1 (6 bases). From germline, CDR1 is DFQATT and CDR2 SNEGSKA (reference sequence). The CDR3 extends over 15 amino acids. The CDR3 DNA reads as TGCGGTGCTAGGGCCCCGGGACACGGTAATGCTGAAGCTTTCTTT. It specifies CGARAPGHGNAEAFF.

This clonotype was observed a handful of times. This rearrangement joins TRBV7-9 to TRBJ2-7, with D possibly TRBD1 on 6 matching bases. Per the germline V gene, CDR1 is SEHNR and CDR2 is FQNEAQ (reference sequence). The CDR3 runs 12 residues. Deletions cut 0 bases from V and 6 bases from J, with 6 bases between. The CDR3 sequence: CASSLAGAEQYF. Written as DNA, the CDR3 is TGTGCCAGCAGCTTAGCGGGGGCCGAGCAGTACTTC. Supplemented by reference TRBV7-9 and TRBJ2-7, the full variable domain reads DTGVSQNPRHKITKRGQNVTFRCDPISEHNRLYWYRQTLGQGPEFLTYFQNEAQLEKSRLLSDRFSAERPKGSFSTLEIQRTEQGDSAMYLCASSLAGAEQYFGPGTRLTVT.

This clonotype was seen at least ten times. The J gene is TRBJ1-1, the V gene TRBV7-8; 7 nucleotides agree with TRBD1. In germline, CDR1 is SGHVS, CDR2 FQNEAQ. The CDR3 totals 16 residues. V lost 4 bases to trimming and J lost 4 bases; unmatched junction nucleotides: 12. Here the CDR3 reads CASSSQGLGLGTEAFF. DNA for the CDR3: TGTGCCAGCAGCTCACAGGGGTTAGGTCTGGGCACTGAAGCTTTCTTT.